The 9 T cell receptor beta chains listed next were all sequenced from one sample in a study of blood T cell repertoires in COVID-19. Assay: immunoSEQ multiplex PCR; the TCRdb copy retains only in-frame clones and omits some. The sample records around 200,000 clones, 80% to 90% being singletons. Sequencing was carried out using peripheral blood. The receptors were sampled from a young woman who had recovered from COVID-19.

V is TRBV19 and J is TRBJ2-6; 7 bases fit TRBD1. CDR3 length: 16 residues. With 5 bases clipped from V and 4 bases from J, the junction kept 8 bases outside the gene matches. Germline V CDR1 and CDR2: LNHDA, SQIVND (reference sequence). The CDR3 region is CASSSDRRAGANVLTF. CDR3 sequence (DNA): TGTGCCAGTAGTTCGGACAGGCGGGCAGGGGCCAACGTCCTGACTTTC.

This chain uses TRBV10-3 with TRBJ1-1; 7 positions match TRBD1. Looked up from germline, CDR1 is ENHRY and CDR2 is SYGVKD. This CDR3 spans 16 amino acids. Trimming at V came to 0 bases and at J to 5 bases, leaving 9 bases not matched to a gene. The CDR3 protein is CAISESTTDRRTEAFF. For the CDR3, the DNA is TGTGCCATCAGTGAGTCGACCACGGACAGGCGAACTGAAGCTTTCTTT.

V is TRBV2 and J is TRBJ1-5; 8 nucleotides align to TRBD1. There are 17 residues in the CDR3. The ends lost 0 bases at V and 7 bases at J; junction bases unmatched: 11. Germline CDR1 SNHLY, CDR2 FYNNEI. DNA of the CDR3: TGTGCCAGCAGTGAAGCGCCCGGGACAGGCTTGAGGCAGCCCCAGCATTTT. Encoded protein: CASSEAPGTGLRQPQHF.

The gene calls are TRBV5-1 and TRBJ1-1, with TRBD1 matching over 7 bases. The CDR3 runs 16 residues. J gave up 4 bases and V 3 bases, and 12 bases lay outside the gene matches. Germline CDR1 is SGHRS and CDR2 is YFSETQ. The DNA of the CDR3 is TGCGCCAGCAGCTCCCTGAAGGGGGCTGGTGGCACTGAAGCTTTCTTT. Protein product: CASSSLKGAGGTEAFF.

This sequence joins TRBV27 and TRBJ2-2, with TRBD2 matching over 13 bases. Germline V gene sequence: CDR1 MNHEY, CDR2 SMNVEV (reference sequence). The CDR3 has 14 amino acids. The J segment lost 4 bases and the V segment lost 9 bases, leaving 2 bases of the junction unmatched. CDR3: CARTSGGSTGELFF. Written as DNA, the CDR3 is TGTGCCAGGACTAGCGGGGGGTCCACCGGGGAGCTGTTTTTT.

At least ten counts were recorded for this clone. The gene calls are TRBV28 and TRBJ2-7; the D gene is possibly TRBD2 (6 bases). The germline CDR1 and CDR2 sequences are MDHEN and SYDVKM. Trimming left V 3 bases short and J 5 bases short, with 11 bases between. The CDR3 sequence is 13 residues long. This CDR3 reads CASSFGTAHEQYV. The CDR3 DNA is TGTGCCAGCAGTTTCGGGACTGCCCACGAGCAGTACGTC.

This clone has ten or more counts. This chain joins TRBV4-3 and TRBJ2-1; 7 bases match TRBD2. Per germline, CDR1 LGHNA and CDR2 YSLEER. This CDR3 spans 16 amino acids. The V and J ends lost 2 bases and 7 bases, in that order; junction bases with no gene match: 11. CDR3: CASSQYEGGPRNEQFF. CDR3 DNA sequence: TGCGCCAGCAGCCAATACGAGGGAGGGCCCCGGAATGAGCAGTTCTTC.

CDR3 residues: CASSQGAVTEAFF. In DNA form, the CDR3 reads TGTGCCAGCTCTCAGGGGGCAGTCACTGAAGCTTTCTTT. The genes are TRBV18 and TRBJ1-1; TRBD1 aligns across 8 bases. Trimming cost V 6 bases and J 4 bases; bases outside gene matches: 4. Germline V gene lookup returns CDR1 KGHSH and CDR2 LQKENI. This CDR3 comprises 13 residues.

The chain carries TRBV29-1 and TRBJ2-1, with 8 bases fitting TRBD1. The CDR3 totals 13 residues. Germline V gene data show CDR1 as SQVTM and CDR2 as ANQGSEA. Trimming took 1 base from V and 6 from J; bases not matched to a gene: 2. CDR3 DNA sequence: TGCAGCGTTGAAGGACAGGGGCCCAATGAGCAGTTCTTC. This encodes CSVEGQGPNEQFF.